This T cell receptor beta chain was retrieved from a study of blood T cell repertoires in COVID-19. Study information: Nucleic acid was either cDNA or gDNA, and it came from T cells, B-cell-depleted T cells, or PBMCs.

CDR1 is SGHRS, CDR2 YFSETQ, per germline. Deletions cut 0 bases from V and 0 bases from J, with 7 bases between. The CDR3 contains 15 residues. During active infection, Seattle patients enrolled and were then monitored through disease. In the original workflow: By means of reference gene primer amplification, nucleated cell counts were estimated. Clones were read by immunoSEQ multiplex PCR, and TCRdb kept only the in-frame ones, dropping some. V and J calls and clone size are those listed in that table; D and trimming were worked out from the DNA. Here the sample spans about 350,000 clones, about 92% being singletons.

The source is a woman aged 55-69 years with COVID-19, enrolled during active disease. Material: peripheral blood. The V call is TRBV5-1, the J call TRBJ2-1; D ambiguous. The CDR3 loop reads CASSLDLSSYNEQFF. The CDR3 DNA reads as TGCGCCAGCAGCTTGGATCTGAGCTCCTACAATGAGCAGTTCTTC.